A selection of T cell receptor beta chains follows, all from one sample in a study of Ad26.COV2.S vaccination and SARS-CoV-2 variants. Measured with immunoSEQ multiplex PCR; TCRdb has only the in-frame clones, and not every one. The sample records around 400,000 clones, 89% being singletons. This sample comprised peripheral blood, obtained in a trial of Ad26.COV2.S vaccine versus placebo. These receptors originate from a person between 18 and 65 years old who received the Ad26.COV2.S COVID-19 vaccine or a placebo. CDR3s include the opening cysteine and the closing phenylalanine or tryptophan. Each record gives: clone size, V gene, D gene, J gene, CDR3 DNA, CDR3 protein. A D gene is named only where the DNA matches it firmly. Not every row has a clone size; where given, it reads once, few, many or a size class.

.	TRBV7-9	TRBD1	TRBJ1-4	TGTGCCAGCAGCTTAGCAGTGGGACAGGGGTTTGAAAAACTGTTTTTT	CASSLAVGQGFEKLFF
.	TRBV27	TRBD1	TRBJ2-7	TGTGCCAGCAGTTCAGGGACAGGGGGCGAGCAGTACTTC	CASSSGTGGEQYF
.	TRBV5-5	.	TRBJ2-1	TGTGCCAGCAGCCCACAGACCTTTCCGTTCTTC	CASSPQTFPFF
.	TRBV7-9	.	TRBJ1-2	TGTGCCAGCAGCTCCGGGCGTTTTAACTATGGCTACACCTTC	CASSSGRFNYGYTF
once	TRBV5-4	.	TRBJ2-1	TGTGCCAGCAGCAGTAGGGACTCGTACAATGAGCAGTTCTTC	CASSSRDSYNEQFF
.	TRBV19	TRBD2	TRBJ2-1	TGTGCCAGTCCCCCCAGCCGGCGGGAGGGGGGTGAGCAGTTCTTC	CASPPSRREGGEQFF
.	TRBV10-1	TRBD2	TRBJ2-1	TGCGCCAGCACTGTAAGAAAACTAGCGTACAATGAGCAGTTCTTC	CASTVRKLAYNEQFF
.	TRBV5-1	.	TRBJ1-1	TGCGCCAGCAGACAGGGCCCATGGAACACTGAAGCTTTCTTT	CASRQGPWNTEAFF
.	TRBV5-1	.	TRBJ1-4	TGCGCCAGCCGACGGGGGGCAACTAATGAAAAACTGTTTTTT	CASRRGATNEKLFF
.	TRBV28	.	TRBJ2-7	TGTGCCAGCAGTTTAACAGAGACCGAGCAGTACTTC	CASSLTETEQYF
.	TRBV7-3	TRBD2	TRBJ2-2	TGTGCCAGCAGCCCAACAGGACTAGCGGGAACCACCGGGGAGCTGTTTTTT	CASSPTGLAGTTGELFF
.	TRBV10-3	TRBD2	TRBJ2-7	TGTGCCATCAAGGTGCGGGAGGGGGGGCCCTACGAGCAGTACTTC	CAIKVREGGPYEQYF
.	TRBV5-5	.	TRBJ2-7	TGTGCCAGCAGCTTGGACAGCTTTAGCTCCTACGAGCAGTACTTC	CASSLDSFSSYEQYF
.	TRBV6-2/TRBV6-3	.	TRBJ1-6	TGTGCCAGCAGTTACTTCTGGGACTCACCCCTCCACTTT	CASSYFWDSPLHF
.	TRBV3-1/TRBV3-2	.	TRBJ2-2	TGTGCCAGCAGCCAAGACGGGCAGGGTAGGGCCGGGGAGCTGTTTTTT	CASSQDGQGRAGELFF
.	TRBV28	TRBD1	TRBJ1-4	TGTGCCAGCAGTCTCGGGACAGCCCCAACTAATGAAAAACTGTTTTTT	CASSLGTAPTNEKLFF
.	TRBV28	.	TRBJ2-7	TGTGCCAGCAGTACTCGTACGACTACCCGATGGAGTTACGAGCAGTACTTC	CASSTRTTTRWSYEQYF
.	TRBV25-1	.	TRBJ2-5	TGTGCCAGCCTCAGCCTCGGAGAGACCCAGTACTTC	CASLSLGETQYF
.	TRBV3-1/TRBV3-2	TRBD2	TRBJ2-5	TGTGCCAGCAGCCATCGACTAGCGGGAGGTTGGGACCAAGAGACCCAGTACTTC	CASSHRLAGGWDQETQYF
.	TRBV28	.	TRBJ1-5	TGTGCCAGCAGTTTCCCGGGGATGTACCAGCCCCAGCATTTT	CASSFPGMYQPQHF
.	TRBV7-9	.	TRBJ2-5	TGTGCCAGCAGCTTGGGGCAGGGTATTGTAATGGGAGAGACCCAGTACTTC	CASSLGQGIVMGETQYF
.	TRBV6-1	.	TRBJ2-7	TGTGCCAGCAGTGAACAGGACACCTCCTACGAGCAGTACTTC	CASSEQDTSYEQYF
.	TRBV11-2	.	TRBJ2-7	TGTGCAGAATCCCCACAGTCCACCTACGAGCAGTACTTC	CAESPQSTYEQYF
.	TRBV6-5	.	TRBJ2-7	TGTGCCACCCGGGGCAGCTCCTACGAGCAGTACTTC	CATRGSSYEQYF
.	TRBV19	.	TRBJ2-2	TGTGCCAGTAGTCCGGACCGTTCCCCCAACACCGGGGAGCTGTTTTTT	CASSPDRSPNTGELFF
.	TRBV19	.	TRBJ1-2	TGTGCCAGTGAATCGGTGGGCAGGGCTAACTATGGCTACACCTTC	CASESVGRANYGYTF
once	TRBV5-5	.	TRBJ2-5	TGTGCCAGCATCCGGACCTATACAGGGGAGACCCAGTACTTC	CASIRTYTGETQYF
.	TRBV14	TRBD2	TRBJ2-1	TGTGCCAGCAGCCACGGACTAGTGGAGTTCTTC	CASSHGLVEFF
.	TRBV12-3/TRBV12-4	.	TRBJ1-1	TGTGCCAGCAGTTTAGGGTCAGGCACTGAAGCTTTCTTT	CASSLGSGTEAFF
.	TRBV6-6	.	TRBJ1-4	TGTGCCAGCAGTTACTCGGGCGCTCCAGGGAATGAAAAACTGTTTTTT	CASSYSGAPGNEKLFF
.	TRBV10-2	TRBD2	TRBJ2-1	TGCGCCAGCACCCGAAGCGGGAAGTCCTACAATGAGCAGTTCTTC	CASTRSGKSYNEQFF
.	TRBV6-5	.	TRBJ2-7	TGTGCCAGCAGTCCCCAGGGGTTCGAGCAGTACTTC	CASSPQGFEQYF
few	TRBV6-5	TRBD1	TRBJ2-7	TGTGCCAGCAGTCCGCTCGGGACAGGGCCCCACGAGCAGTACTTC	CASSPLGTGPHEQYF
.	TRBV7-6	TRBD1	TRBJ2-2	TGTGCCAGCAGCTTCAGGGGGACCGGGGAGCTGTTTTTT	CASSFRGTGELFF
.	TRBV19	TRBD1	TRBJ2-3	TGTGCCAGTAGTATAGGTGGGCAGGGGGCCGCAGATACGCAGTATTTT	CASSIGGQGAADTQYF
.	TRBV3-1/TRBV3-2	TRBD2	TRBJ2-7	TGTGCCAGCAGCCTTTGGGGAGGGTCCGCCTACGAGCAGTACTTC	CASSLWGGSAYEQYF
.	TRBV7-2	.	TRBJ1-4	TGTGCCAGCAGCTTAGTAGGGTCTAAAAAACTGTTTTTT	CASSLVGSKKLFF
.	TRBV7-6	.	TRBJ2-7	TGTGCCAGCAGCCCAGGGTCCCCTTACGAGCAGTACTTC	CASSPGSPYEQYF
.	TRBV28	.	TRBJ2-3	TGTGCCAGCAGCACTTCTCCATCGGTTACGCAGTATTTT	CASSTSPSVTQYF
.	TRBV11-2	.	TRBJ2-4	TGTGCCAGCAGCTCCCCGGGGTTGGGGGACATTCAGTACTTC	CASSSPGLGDIQYF
.	TRBV4-1	.	TRBJ2-3	TGCGCCAGCAGCCAAGACCCCGAGGGCTTCGGCACAGATACGCAGTATTTT	CASSQDPEGFGTDTQYF
once	TRBV30	.	TRBJ1-3	TGTGCCTGGAGTGAAGGGGCTGGAAACACCATATATTTT	CAWSEGAGNTIYF
.	TRBV28	TRBD2	TRBJ2-4	TGTGCCAGCAGTTTTCGTGGCGGGAGGGCCGATAGGGCCAAAAACATTCAGTACTTC	CASSFRGGRADRAKNIQYF
.	TRBV7-9	TRBD1	TRBJ2-6	TGTGCCAGCAGCCTGTGGGACAGGGTAAGTGCTGGGGCCAACGTCCTGACTTTC	CASSLWDRVSAGANVLTF
.	TRBV7-2	.	TRBJ1-5	TGTGCCAGCAGGCGGACAGATAATCAGCCCCAGCATTTT	CASRRTDNQPQHF
.	TRBV7-2	.	TRBJ1-1	TGTGCCAGCAGCTTTGAAGGCCTACCGAACACTGAAGCTTTCTTT	CASSFEGLPNTEAFF
.	TRBV28	TRBD1	TRBJ1-5	TGTGCCAGCAAAACCTCAGGGGGTTATCAGCCCCAGCATTTT	CASKTSGGYQPQHF
.	TRBV10-2	TRBD2	TRBJ2-7	TGCGCCAGCAGGGAAGCGGGAAACTCCTACGAGCAGTACTTC	CASREAGNSYEQYF
.	TRBV5-5	.	TRBJ2-1	TGTGCCAGCAGCTTGAACAGTTACAATGAGCAGTTCTTC	CASSLNSYNEQFF
.	TRBV19	.	TRBJ2-1	TGTGCCAGTAGTATAGGGCCACGGGAAAGGGACAATGAGCAGTTCTTC	CASSIGPRERDNEQFF
.	TRBV5-1	.	TRBJ2-1	TGCGCCAGCAGCTTGGAACCGGCGGGATCCTCCTACAATGAGCAGTTCTTC	CASSLEPAGSSYNEQFF
.	TRBV5-1	TRBD1	TRBJ1-3	TGCGCCAGCAGCTTGGAGGGGGCGATCTCTGGAAACACCATATATTTT	CASSLEGAISGNTIYF
.	TRBV5-1	.	TRBJ1-1	TGCGCCAGCAGCCCGGGCGACAGGTTTAACACTGAAGCTTTCTTT	CASSPGDRFNTEAFF
.	TRBV2	.	TRBJ2-3	TGTGCCAGCAGTGAATGGGTTAGCGGTAGCACAGATACGCAGTATTTT	CASSEWVSGSTDTQYF
.	TRBV7-3	TRBD2	TRBJ2-3	TGTGCCAGCGGGCGGGACTACACAGATACGCAGTATTTT	CASGRDYTDTQYF